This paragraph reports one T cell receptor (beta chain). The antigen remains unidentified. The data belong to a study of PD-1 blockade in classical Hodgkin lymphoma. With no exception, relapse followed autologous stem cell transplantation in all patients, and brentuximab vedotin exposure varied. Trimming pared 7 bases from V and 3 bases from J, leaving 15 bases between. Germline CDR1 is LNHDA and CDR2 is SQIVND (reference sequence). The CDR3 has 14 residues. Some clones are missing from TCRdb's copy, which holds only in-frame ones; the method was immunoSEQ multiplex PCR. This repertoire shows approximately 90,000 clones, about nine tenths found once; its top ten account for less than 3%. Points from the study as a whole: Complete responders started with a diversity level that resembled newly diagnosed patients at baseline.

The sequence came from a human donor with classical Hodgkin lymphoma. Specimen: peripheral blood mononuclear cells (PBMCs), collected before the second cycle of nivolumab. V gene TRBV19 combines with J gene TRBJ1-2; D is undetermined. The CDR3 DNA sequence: TGTGCCAGTAAAAGGCAGGAAGTATACTATGGCTACACCTTC. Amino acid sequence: CASKRQEVYYGYTF.